This T cell receptor beta chain was observed in a study of blood T cell repertoires in COVID-19. Study-wide background: Spain, Italy and the United States supplied samples that represented acute and convalescent COVID-19.

Germline-derived CDR1 and CDR2 are MDHEN and SYDVKM. This CDR3 region has 17 residues. The V end was cut by 2 bases, the J end by 3 bases, with 19 bases between. Sequenced by immunoSEQ multiplex PCR; TCRdb stores in-frame clones only, minus some. The table lists roughly 220,000 clones, 80% to 85% of them singletons. Sequenced material: peripheral blood. This sequence was found in a man aged 25 to 45 with active or convalescent COVID-19. This sequence joins TRBV28 and TRBJ1-2, with a weak D call TRBD1 (6 bases). The CDR3 loop is CASSLQFLGQSYYGYTF. CDR3 DNA sequence: TGTGCCAGCAGTTTACAGTTCCTCGGACAGAGCTACTATGGCTACACCTTC.